Below are 26 T cell receptor beta chains sequenced from a single sample in a study of early stage breast cancer tumors. Profiled with immunoSEQ multiplex PCR; TCRdb holds only in-frame clones, not every one. This sample has tens of thousands of clones; around 70% occur once, and the top ten carry about 6.8%. Sequenced material: blood. The source of these receptors is a person in their fifties with breast cancer.

This sequence joins TRBV6-6 and TRBJ1-4, with unresolved D. Trimming cost V 6 bases and J 5 bases, with 7 bases left between them. Germline lookup yields CDR1 MNHNY and CDR2 SVGAGI (reference sequence). The CDR3 runs 12 residues. The CDR3 sequence is CASSPKNEKLFF. CDR3 bases: TGTGCCAGCAGCCCTAAAAATGAAAAACTGTTTTTT.

The chain has TRBV10-2 and TRBJ1-4; 10 bases are a match to TRBD1. V trimming: 6 bases; J trimming: 1 base; junction bases outside the gene matches: 5. Germline assignment: CDR1 WSHSY and CDR2 SAAADI. This CDR3 is built from 16 residues. The CDR3 loop is CASRTGQGRTNEKLFF. The CDR3 nucleotides are TGCGCCAGCAGAACGGGACAGGGGAGAACTAATGAAAAACTGTTTTTT.

This clone has a single count. V usage is TRBV28 and J usage is TRBJ1-2; 7 bases agree with TRBD1. CDR1 MDHEN and CDR2 SYDVKM come from the germline V gene. With 7 bases clipped from V and 2 bases from J, the junction kept 10 bases outside the gene matches. CDR3 length: 15 amino acids. The CDR3 sequence: CASNQPGQPNYGYTF. As DNA, the CDR3 is TGTGCCAGCAATCAACCGGGACAGCCAAACTATGGCTACACCTTC.

The V gene is TRBV10-2, the J gene TRBJ1-1; no clear D. Trimming removed 4 bases from V and 0 bases from J, with 9 bases in between. This CDR3 has 14 residues. Germline CDR1 is WSHSY and CDR2 is SAAADI. The CDR3 nucleotides are TGCGCCAGCAGTGTGGGAGGGTTGAACACTGAAGCTTTCTTT. This codes for CASSVGGLNTEAFF.

The gene calls are TRBV27 and TRBJ2-3, with TRBD2 matching 8 bases. V shed 2 bases, J shed 10 bases, and the junction held 2 bases outside the gene matches. Looked up from germline, CDR1 is MNHEY and CDR2 is SMNVEV (reference sequence). The CDR3 is 12 residues long. CDR3 sequence reads: CASSLGRGAQYF. The CDR3 DNA sequence: TGTGCCAGCAGTTTAGGGCGGGGGGCGCAGTATTTT.

This clone was picked up one time. This rearrangement joins TRBV5-4 to TRBJ2-5; TRBD2 agrees at 10 bases. The germline V gene encodes CDR1 SGHNT and CDR2 YYREEE (reference sequence). The length of the CDR3 is 17 residues. Unmatched junction bases numbered 9, after V lost 0 bases and J lost 4 bases. The CDR3 DNA is TGTGCCAGCAGCTTGGGCGAGCGGGGGGGCATCCGAGAGACCCAGTACTTC. This translates into CASSLGERGGIRETQYF.

The CDR3 region is CASSFGTEETQYF. DNA for the CDR3: TGTGCCAGCAGCTTCGGGACAGAAGAGACCCAGTACTTC. V usage is TRBV5-6 and J usage is TRBJ2-5, with TRBD1 matching 7 bases. This CDR3 is built from 13 residues. Germline V CDR1 and CDR2: SGHDT, YYEEEE. V dropped 2 bases and J dropped 3; count of bases not matched to a gene: 1.

This sequence joins TRBV29-1 and TRBJ2-7, with TRBD1 matching 7 bases. Per the germline V gene, CDR1 is SQVTM and CDR2 is ANQGSEA. The CDR3 is made up of 12 amino acids. The ends lost 6 bases at V and 6 bases at J; junction bases unmatched: 8. This CDR3 reads CSVARDSLEQYF. The CDR3 region has the DNA TGCAGCGTAGCCCGGGACAGTCTCGAGCAGTACTTC.

The rearrangement joins TRBV29-1 to TRBJ2-3, with TRBD2 identical over 7 bases. Trimming took 2 bases from V and 8 from J; bases not matched to a gene: 4. CDR1 is SQVTM, CDR2 ANQGSEA, per germline. The CDR3 extends over 12 amino acids. The CDR3 DNA reads as TGCAGCGTTGAACGAACTAGCGCTACGCAGTATTTT. Translating it yields CSVERTSATQYF.

This chain joins TRBV5-1 and TRBJ1-1, with D perhaps matching TRBD1 (5 bases). There are 15 residues in the CDR3. Trimming shortened V by 0 bases and J by 1 base, and 10 bases separated the two germline ends. Germline assignment: CDR1 SGHRS and CDR2 YFSETQ. The CDR3 here is CASSLGGVGNTEAFF. The CDR3 DNA follows: TGCGCCAGCAGCTTGGGGGGGGTCGGGAACACTGAAGCTTTCTTT.

The V and J genes are TRBV5-1 and TRBJ1-1; D is perhaps TRBD1 (5 bases). Germline CDR1 SGHRS, CDR2 YFSETQ. The V and J ends lost 0 bases and 5 bases respectively, with 11 bases between them. The CDR3 runs 14 residues. CDR3: CASSLAPGITEAFF. CDR3 DNA sequence: TGCGCCAGCAGCTTGGCCCCAGGGATAACTGAAGCTTTCTTT.

The V call is TRBV9, the J call TRBJ1-2; D is perhaps TRBD1 (5 bases). Trimming cost V 4 bases and J 8 bases, with 27 bases left between them. The CDR3 is 17 amino acids. Germline V gene data show CDR1 as SGDLS and CDR2 as YYNGEE. The CDR3 loop reads CASSSITRHGTRGGYTF. CDR3 nucleotides: TGTGCCAGCAGCTCCATTACTCGACACGGGACTAGAGGGGGCTACACCTTC.

V gene TRBV5-1 combines with J gene TRBJ1-1; D not resolved. V was pared by 0 bases and J by 1 base, with 13 bases between. The CDR3 contains 16 residues. The germline V gene has CDR1 SGHRS and CDR2 YFSETQ. This chain's CDR3 is CASSLAVLNGNTEAFF. The CDR3 DNA is TGCGCCAGCAGCTTGGCCGTCCTAAATGGGAACACTGAAGCTTTCTTT.

The V and J genes are TRBV5-4 and TRBJ1-1; 9 bases line up with TRBD1. J was trimmed by 5 bases and V by 3 bases; bases with no gene match: 5. The CDR3 loop spans 14 amino acids. Germline CDR1 is SGHNT and CDR2 is YYREEE (reference sequence). The CDR3 DNA reads TGTGCCAGCAGCTCACAGGGGGCAGAGACTGAAGCTTTCTTT. Translation gives CASSSQGAETEAFF. The variable domain in full, completed from reference TRBV5-4 and TRBJ1-1, reads ETGVTQSPTHLIKTRGQQVTLRCSSQSGHNTVSWYQQALGQGPQFIFQYYREEENGRGNFPPRFSGLQFPNYSSELNVNALELDDSALYLCASSSQGAETEAFFGQGTRLTVV.

This rearrangement joins TRBV5-6 to TRBJ1-6; D uncertain. CDR1 SGHDT and CDR2 YYEEEE come from the germline V gene. The CDR3 sequence is 14 residues long. The germline V and J ends were trimmed by 7 bases and 9 bases, with 17 bases remaining between them. The CDR3 is CASGSLEGGSPLHF. The CDR3 DNA follows: TGTGCCAGCGGCTCATTAGAGGGCGGTTCACCCCTCCACTTT.

This sequence joins TRBV21-1 and TRBJ2-7; the listed D gene, TRBD2, was not tested against the DNA. TRBV21-1 is a recognized pseudogene. This CDR3 is built from 17 residues. The CDR3 protein is CASSKGRQAGDSYEQYV. DNA of the CDR3: TGTGCCAGCAGCAAAGGTAGGCAAGCGGGGGACTCCTACGAGCAGTACGTC.

This clone was picked up one time. The chain has TRBV27 and TRBJ2-5, with D uncertain. This CDR3 spans 13 amino acids. The germline gives CDR1 MNHEY, CDR2 SMNVEV (reference sequence). Trimming took 5 bases from V and 2 from J, leaving 9 bases between them. This CDR3 is CASSPDTQETQYF. CDR3 sequence (DNA): TGTGCCAGCAGTCCAGACACTCAAGAGACCCAGTACTTC.

The genes are TRBV7-2 and TRBJ2-5; D not resolved. V lost 6 bases and J 2 bases, leaving 10 bases between the germline ends. From germline, CDR1 is SGHTA and CDR2 FQGNSA. CDR3 length: 13 amino acids. The DNA for the CDR3 is TGTGCCAGCAGGAGGAATCAGCAAGAGACCCAGTACTTC. This encodes CASRRNQQETQYF. Full variable domain (rest looked up from reference TRBV7-2 and TRBJ2-5): GAGVSQSPSNKVTEKGKDVELRCDPISGHTALYWYRQSLGQGLEFLIYFQGNSAPDKSGLPSDRFSAERTGGSVSTLTIQRTQQEDSAVYLCASRRNQQETQYFGPGTRLLVL.

The rearrangement uses TRBV9 and TRBJ1-1; 7 nucleotides align to TRBD1. With V trimmed by 3 bases and J by 4 bases, 12 bases remained unmatched. This CDR3 has 16 amino acids. Germline-derived CDR1 and CDR2 are SGDLS and YYNGEE. This CDR3 reads CASSAPRAGGSTEAFF. The DNA of the CDR3 is TGTGCCAGCAGCGCCCCAAGGGCAGGGGGAAGCACTGAAGCTTTCTTT. Together with reference TRBV9 and TRBJ1-1, the CDR3 gives the full variable domain: DSGVTQTPKHLITATGQRVTLRCSPRSGDLSVYWYQQSLDQGLQFLIQYYNGEERAKGNILERFSAQQFPDLHSELNLSSLELGDSALYFCASSAPRAGGSTEAFFGQGTRLTVV.

The J gene is TRBJ2-5, the V gene TRBV29-1; 9 bases line up with TRBD2. The V gene's germline CDR1 is SQVTM and CDR2 ANQGSEA. V was pared by 6 bases and J by 7 bases, with 15 bases of the junction left unmatched. The CDR3 consists of 15 residues. The DNA for the CDR3 is TGCAGCGTCCGTTGGGGCTACGGCGGGGGGGCGACCCAGTACTTC. This encodes CSVRWGYGGGATQYF.

The CDR3 nucleotides read TGTGCCAGCAGCGTAGATACCACAGGTAGGCAATACTATGGCTACACCTTC. It translates to CASSVDTTGRQYYGYTF. The chain links TRBV9 to TRBJ1-2, with D tentatively TRBD1 (5 bases). CDR3 length: 17 amino acids. V lost 0 bases and J lost 3, with 18 bases in between. The germline gives CDR1 SGDLS, CDR2 YYNGEE.

This clone was seen a few times. The chain employs TRBV6-5 and TRBJ1-5; D is unresolved. The CDR3 is 12 residues long. Germline V gene data show CDR1 as MNHEY and CDR2 as SVGAGI. Trimming removed 1 base from V and 5 bases from J, with 3 bases in between. For the CDR3, the DNA is TGTGCCAGCAGTTACTTCTATCAGCCCCAGCATTTT. Its translation: CASSYFYQPQHF.

The chain has TRBV18 and TRBJ1-2; D is possibly TRBD1 (5 bases). Germline values: CDR1 KGHSH, CDR2 LQKENI. The CDR3 sequence is 13 residues long. Trimming took 2 bases from V and 10 from J, leaving 14 bases between them. The CDR3 bases are TGTGCCAGCTCACCAAACGCAGGGAATAACTACACCTTC. The encoded protein is CASSPNAGNNYTF.

V gene TRBV5-6 combines with J gene TRBJ2-3; 7 bases fit TRBD1. The germline gives CDR1 SGHDT, CDR2 YYEEEE. J was trimmed by 6 bases and V by 4 bases; bases with no gene match: 8. This CDR3 region has 14 residues. CDR3 nucleotide sequence: TGTGCCAGCAGCCTCGGACAGGCTCGGGATACGCAGTATTTT. Translating gives CASSLGQARDTQYF.

This rearrangement joins TRBV2 to TRBJ1-5; 7 bases map to TRBD1. The CDR3 is 14 residues long. Per the germline V gene, CDR1 is SNHLY and CDR2 is FYNNEI. With 6 bases clipped from V and 6 bases from J, the junction kept 8 bases outside the gene matches. CDR3 in amino acids: CASSADREGQPQHF. The DNA of the CDR3 is TGTGCCAGCAGCGCAGACAGGGAAGGTCAGCCCCAGCATTTT.

The chain joins TRBV19 to TRBJ2-7, with TRBD2 matching 12 bases. CDR3 length equals 16 residues. Germline trimming cut 6 bases from V and 0 bases from J; bases unmatched to any gene: 6. Germline CDR1 is LNHDA and CDR2 is SQIVND (reference sequence). The CDR3 sequence: CASRKTTSGSSYEQYF. Written as DNA, the CDR3 is TGTGCCAGTAGGAAGACGACTAGCGGGAGCTCCTACGAGCAGTACTTC.